This TCR beta chain was recovered during a study of long-term antiretroviral therapy in people with HIV. In the study overall: Some samples came about a decade before the 2015 immediate-ART recommendation, and these were the earliest. Overall study results and limits: Absence of data on ART adherence, viral resistance or therapy changes was noted.

Sequencing used immunoSEQ v3.0 at survey level. Sequencing efforts were directed toward about 40,000-55,000 T-cell genomes per sample. TCRdb's copy holds only in-frame clones and misses some; the assay was immunoSEQ multiplex PCR. Seen here are over 20,000 clones, around nine tenths observed once, and the top ten hold 6% to 6.5%. Inclusion required at least two post-ART and at least one pre-ART PBMC samples. Germline-derived CDR1 and CDR2 are MDHEN and SYDVKM. V lost 3 bases to trimming and J lost 4 bases, with 3 bases between them. This CDR3 contains 11 residues. As for this clone: The antigen is not known.

This receptor was identified in a man aged 55 to 70 with HIV. The rearrangement joins TRBV28 to TRBJ1-2; no firm D call. The starting material was unsorted PBMCs, obtained 0.6 years after starting antiretroviral therapy. CDR3 sequence reads: CASSFLYGYTF. The CDR3 nucleotides are TGTGCCAGCAGTTTCCTCTATGGCTACACCTTC.